This TCR beta chain was sequenced during a study of blood T cell repertoires in COVID-19. CDR1 is LNHDA and CDR2 is SQIVND in the germline V gene (reference sequence). V was cut by 6 bases and J by 4 bases, with 10 bases left in between. The CDR3 is 13 residues long. In the original workflow: Cell counts per sample came from amplifying reference gene primers. The method was immunoSEQ multiplex PCR; TCRdb's version includes in-frame clones alone and lacks a portion of them. That table supplies the V and J calls and clone size; D and trimming were determined from the DNA. The sample lists about 120,000 clones; around 81% were seen once.

This TCR derives from a human donor in a cohort sampled during active COVID-19. The sample comprised peripheral blood. The J gene is TRBJ2-1, the V gene TRBV19; D is perhaps TRBD1 (6 bases). CDR3 nucleotides: TGTGCCAGTAGGGGACACGGTTACAATGAGCAGTTCTTC. This translates into CASRGHGYNEQFF. Variable domain in full (rest from reference TRBV19 and TRBJ2-1): DGGITQSPKYLFRKEGQNVTLSCEQNLNHDAMYWYRQDPGQGLRLIYYSQIVNDFQKGDIAEGYSVSREKKESFPLTVTSAQKNPTAFYLCASRGHGYNEQFFGPGTRLTVL.